A single sample gave rise to the 18 T cell receptor beta chains below, sequenced in a study of cytomegalovirus exposure and HLA in healthy donors. With 60 Vbeta and 13 Jbeta primers, the PCR was carried out. The repertoire was sequenced with immunoSEQ multiplex PCR; TCRdb's copy has only in-frame clones and lacks some. The table records about 140,000 clones, nearly 80% of them present only once. The material sequenced was PBMCs. Receptor source: a male donor in good health and CMV-seronegative.

The chain is built from TRBV7-9 and TRBJ2-1, with 13 nucleotides matching TRBD2. CDR3 size: 18 residues. Germline CDR1 reads SEHNR; CDR2 reads FQNEAQ (reference sequence). V shed 0 bases and J 8 bases; nucleotides not matched to a gene: 10. The CDR3 reads CASSLAFRGTSGVYEQFF. Written as DNA, the CDR3 is TGTGCCAGCAGCTTAGCATTTCGTGGGACTAGCGGGGTCTATGAGCAGTTCTTC.

The chain is built from TRBV9 and TRBJ1-3, with D possibly TRBD1 on 6 matching bases. Germline values: CDR1 SGDLS, CDR2 YYNGEE. CDR3 length: 15 amino acids. Trimming removed 4 bases at V and 0 bases at J, with 11 bases between. CDR3 protein: CASSSTGLSGNTIYF. The CDR3 DNA reads TGTGCCAGCAGCTCGACAGGCCTCTCTGGAAACACCATATATTTT.

This chain joins TRBV19 and TRBJ2-5, with a weak D call TRBD2 (6 bases). CDR3 length: 15 amino acids. V was pared by 0 bases and J by 2 bases, with 10 bases between. In germline, CDR1 is LNHDA, CDR2 SQIVND (reference sequence). CDR3 region: CASSIEGSGQETQYF. CDR3 bases: TGTGCCAGTAGTATAGAGGGTAGCGGACAAGAGACCCAGTACTTC.

This clone was seen only once. The CDR3 is CAWSVRGGGQPQHF. CDR3 nucleotide sequence: TGTGCCTGGAGTGTACGAGGGGGCGGGCAGCCCCAGCATTTT. The chain employs TRBV30 and TRBJ1-5, with 7 bases that match TRBD1. Trimming cost V 0 bases and J 7 bases; bases outside gene matches: 6. The CDR3 loop spans 14 amino acids. The germline V gene encodes CDR1 GTSNPN and CDR2 SVGIG (reference sequence).

The chain uses TRBV5-4 and TRBJ2-2; 8 bases fit TRBD1. CDR3 length equals 14 residues. The germline CDR1 and CDR2 sequences are SGHNT and YYREEE (reference sequence). V lost 6 bases, J lost 5 bases, and 6 bases stayed unmatched. This CDR3 reads CASNRDRTTGELFF. In nucleotides, the CDR3 is TGTGCCAGCAACCGGGACAGGACAACCGGGGAGCTGTTTTTT.

This clone occurred a few times. The chain carries TRBV29-1 and TRBJ1-5; D might be TRBD1 (5 bases). Trimming shortened V by 6 bases and J by 6 bases, and 18 bases separated the two germline ends. The CDR3 is made up of 14 amino acids. CDR1 is SQVTM and CDR2 is ANQGSEA in the germline V gene. Written as DNA, the CDR3 is TGCAGCGTCTCGGTTCAGGGTACGGGTCAGCCCCAGCATTTT. It specifies CSVSVQGTGQPQHF.

The rearrangement joins TRBV18 to TRBJ2-1; a weak D match, TRBD2 (5 bases). Germline assignment: CDR1 KGHSH and CDR2 LQKENI. V lost 1 base and J lost 6, with 16 bases in between. The CDR3 runs to 16 residues. CDR3 DNA sequence: TGTGCCAGCTCACCACGTAAGGGTGGAGGCGGCAATGAGCAGTTCTTC. Encoded protein: CASSPRKGGGGNEQFF.

The chain uses TRBV29-1 and TRBJ2-7, with 16 nucleotides matching TRBD2. V shed 3 bases, J shed 3 bases, and the junction held 5 bases outside the gene matches. Looked up from germline, CDR1 is SQVTM and CDR2 is ANQGSEA. The CDR3 is 16 amino acids. CDR3 in DNA: TGCAGCGTTGATCCCGGGACTAGCGGGGGGGTCTACGAGCAGTACTTC. Translated, it gives CSVDPGTSGGVYEQYF.

This clone came up a few times. The rearrangement uses TRBV7-9 and TRBJ1-1; no definite D call. V was clipped by 1 base and J by 1 base, with 4 bases between them. The CDR3 runs 13 residues. CDR1 SEHNR and CDR2 FQNEAQ come from the germline V gene (reference sequence). The CDR3 bases are TGTGCCAGCAGCTTAGACACGAACACTGAAGCTTTCTTT. Translation: CASSLDTNTEAFF.

The chain combines TRBV11-2 with TRBJ1-5; D is perhaps TRBD1 (6 bases). Trimming took 5 bases from V and 4 from J, leaving 12 bases between them. CDR3 size: 14 residues. CDR1 and CDR2 from the germline V gene are SGHAT and FQNNGV. The CDR3 DNA is TGTGCCAGCAGCCTCTCTGGACAGAATCAGCCCCAGCATTTT. Its translation: CASSLSGQNQPQHF.

V gene TRBV9 combines with J gene TRBJ2-3; D remains unclear. Germline values: CDR1 SGDLS, CDR2 YYNGEE. The CDR3 covers 13 residues. Trimming stripped 5 bases from V and 3 bases from J, with 10 bases between. For the CDR3, the DNA is TGTGCCAGCAGGTCATCACTTACAGATACGCAGTATTTT. This translates into CASRSSLTDTQYF. The entire variable domain, with the rest obtained from reference TRBV9 and TRBJ2-3, is as follows: DSGVTQTPKHLITATGQRVTLRCSPRSGDLSVYWYQQSLDQGLQFLIQYYNGEERAKGNILERFSAQQFPDLHSELNLSSLELGDSALYFCASRSSLTDTQYFGPGTRLTVL.

The chain uses TRBV5-1 and TRBJ2-2, with D perhaps TRBD1 (5 bases). This CDR3 spans 16 amino acids. V shed 4 bases and J shed 4 bases, with 17 bases lying between them. CDR1 and CDR2 from the germline V gene are SGHRS and YFSETQ. The CDR3 reads CASSNTQGRGTGELFF. CDR3 DNA sequence: TGCGCCAGCAGCAATACCCAGGGTCGTGGCACCGGGGAGCTGTTTTTT. The variable domain in full, completed from reference TRBV5-1 and TRBJ2-2, reads KAGVTQTPRYLIKTRGQQVTLSCSPISGHRSVSWYQQTPGQGLQFLFEYFSETQRNKGNFPGRFSGRQFSNSRSEMNVSTLELGDSALYLCASSNTQGRGTGELFFGEGSRLTVL.

The chain combines TRBV4-1 with TRBJ1-1; no firm D call. Germline assignment: CDR1 MGHRA and CDR2 YSYEKL. V was shortened by 3 bases and J by 0 bases, with 17 bases between the two germline ends. CDR3 length: 17 amino acids. The CDR3 is CASSQLLSPHLNTEAFF. For the CDR3, the DNA is TGCGCCAGCAGCCAGCTTCTTTCTCCACATCTGAACACTGAAGCTTTCTTT.

J is TRBJ2-1 and V is TRBV10-2; D perhaps matches TRBD2 (5 bases). Trimming removed 3 bases from V and 9 bases from J, with 21 bases in between. The CDR3 spans 16 residues. Germline V gene sequence: CDR1 WSHSY, CDR2 SAAADI. The CDR3 here is CASSESPASRGTEQFF. CDR3 nucleotides: TGCGCCAGCAGTGAAAGCCCCGCTAGCCGGGGAACTGAGCAGTTCTTC.

V and J are TRBV5-8 and TRBJ2-1; tentative D call: TRBD2 (5 bases). Germline CDR1 reads SGHTS; CDR2 reads YDEGEE. Between the trimmed V and J ends, which lost 4 bases and 5 bases, there was a span of 10 bases. The CDR3 sequence is 13 residues long. The chain's CDR3 is CASSVLAHNEQFF. The CDR3 region has the DNA TGTGCCAGCAGCGTTCTAGCTCACAATGAGCAGTTCTTC.

CDR3 protein: CASSRRTGVWFF. Here the CDR3 DNA reads TGTGCCAGCAGCCGCAGGACGGGGGTTTGGTTTTTT. This chain uses TRBV5-6 with TRBJ1-4; possible D gene TRBD1, 5 bases. V lost 4 bases, J lost 16 bases, and 17 bases lay in between. Germline-derived CDR1 and CDR2 are SGHDT and YYEEEE. The CDR3 runs to 12 residues.

A few counts support this clone. This sequence joins TRBV25-1 and TRBJ2-1; D unclear. V was trimmed by 4 bases and J by 8 bases, leaving 12 bases between them. Germline CDR1 reads MGHDK; CDR2 reads SYGVNS. The CDR3 totals 13 residues. The CDR3 spells CASSVEALHEQFF. CDR3 bases: TGTGCCAGCAGTGTGGAAGCGTTGCATGAGCAGTTCTTC.

The genes are TRBV5-1 and TRBJ2-1; 8 positions match TRBD2. The germline gives CDR1 SGHRS, CDR2 YFSETQ. The ends lost 3 bases at V and 0 bases at J; junction bases unmatched: 5. The CDR3 spans 16 residues. The CDR3 region has the DNA TGCGCCAGCAGCTCGGGGGGGATTAGCTCCTACAATGAGCAGTTCTTC. It specifies CASSSGGISSYNEQFF.